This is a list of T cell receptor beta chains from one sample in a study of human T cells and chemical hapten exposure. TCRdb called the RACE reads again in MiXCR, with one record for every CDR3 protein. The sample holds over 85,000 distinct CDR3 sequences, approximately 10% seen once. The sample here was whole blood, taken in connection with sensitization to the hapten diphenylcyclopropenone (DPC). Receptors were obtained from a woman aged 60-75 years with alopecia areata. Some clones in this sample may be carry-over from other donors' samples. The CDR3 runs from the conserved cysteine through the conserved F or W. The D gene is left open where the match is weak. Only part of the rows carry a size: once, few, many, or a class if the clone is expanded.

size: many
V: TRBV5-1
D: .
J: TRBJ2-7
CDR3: CASSQGPSYEQYF
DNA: TGCGCCAGCAGCCAGGGACCGTCCTACGAGCAGTACTTC

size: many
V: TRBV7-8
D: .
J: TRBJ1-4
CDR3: CASSWNNEKLFF
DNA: TGTGCCAGCAGCTGGAATAATGAAAAACTGTTTTTT

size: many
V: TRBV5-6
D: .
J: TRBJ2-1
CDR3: CASSFYGREQFF
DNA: TGTGCCAGCAGCTTCTATGGCAGAGAGCAGTTCTTC

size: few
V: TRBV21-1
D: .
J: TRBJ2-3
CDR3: CASREGLAGGSNLTDTQYF
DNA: TGTGCCAGCAGGGAGGGACTAGCGGGGGGATCTAACCTCACAGATACGCAGTATTTT

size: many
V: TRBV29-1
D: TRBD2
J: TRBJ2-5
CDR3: CSVWSAGGGETQYF
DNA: TGCAGCGTTTGGTCGGCGGGCGGGGGAGAGACCCAGTACTTC

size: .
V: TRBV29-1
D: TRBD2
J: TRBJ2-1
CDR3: CSVESLAVYNEQFF
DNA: TGCAGCGTTGAATCCCTAGCGGTCTACAATGAGCAGTTCTTC

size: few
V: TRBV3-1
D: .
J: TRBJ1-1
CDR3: CASSPGWLMNTEAFF
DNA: TGTGCCAGCAGCCCGGGCTGGCTGATGAACACTGAAGCTTTCTTT

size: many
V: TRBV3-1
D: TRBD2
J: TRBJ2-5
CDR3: CASSQGPPSGATQETQYF
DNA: TGTGCCAGCAGCCAAGGTCCCCCTAGCGGGGCGACCCAAGAGACCCAGTACTTC

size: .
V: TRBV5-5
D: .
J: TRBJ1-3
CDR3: CASSRQLSGNTIYF
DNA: TGTGCCAGCAGCCGACAGCTCTCTGGAAACACCATATATTTT

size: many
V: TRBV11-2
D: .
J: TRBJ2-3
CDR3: CASSLVAAGLLDTQYF
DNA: TGTGCCAGCAGCTTAGTCGCGGCGGGCCTGCTAGATACGCAGTATTTT

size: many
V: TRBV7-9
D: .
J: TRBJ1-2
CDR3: CASSLRIQASGYTF
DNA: TGTGCCAGCAGCTTAAGAATCCAGGCGAGTGGCTACACCTTC

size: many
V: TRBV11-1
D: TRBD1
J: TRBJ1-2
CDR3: CASSSLPGQGPYGYTF
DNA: TGTGCCAGCAGCTCGCTCCCGGGACAGGGGCCCTATGGCTACACCTTC

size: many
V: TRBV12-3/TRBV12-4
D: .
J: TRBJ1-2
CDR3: CASSRPQGEGYGYTF
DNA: TGTGCCAGCAGCCGCCCACAGGGCGAGGGCTATGGCTACACCTTC

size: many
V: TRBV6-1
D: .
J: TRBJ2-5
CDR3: CATGVMTQYF
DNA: TGTGCCACAGGCGTAATGACCCAGTACTTC

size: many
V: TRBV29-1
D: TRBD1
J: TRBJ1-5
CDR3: CSVGQDRQPQHF
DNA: TGCAGCGTAGGACAGGACAGACAGCCCCAGCATTTT

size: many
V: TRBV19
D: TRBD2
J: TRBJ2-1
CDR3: CASSEYGTSGGRGEQFF
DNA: TGTGCCAGTAGTGAATACGGGACTAGCGGGGGTCGAGGGGAGCAGTTCTTC

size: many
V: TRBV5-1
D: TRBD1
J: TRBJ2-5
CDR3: CASSRVGQDLETQYF
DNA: TGCGCCAGCAGCCGGGTAGGACAGGATCTGGAGACCCAGTACTTC

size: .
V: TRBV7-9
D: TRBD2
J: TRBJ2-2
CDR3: CASSLDGGILGELFF
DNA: TGTGCCAGCAGCTTAGACGGGGGGATACTCGGGGAGCTGTTTTTT

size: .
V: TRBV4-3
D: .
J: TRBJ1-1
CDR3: CASSLGRGETEAFF
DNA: TGCGCCAGCAGCCTTGGTAGGGGTGAGACTGAAGCTTTCTTT

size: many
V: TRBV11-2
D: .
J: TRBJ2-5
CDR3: CASSPGPEETQYF
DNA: TGTGCCAGCAGCCCAGGACCAGAAGAGACCCAGTACTTC

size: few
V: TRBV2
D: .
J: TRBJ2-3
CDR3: CASFGAGGTDTQYF
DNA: TGTGCCAGCTTCGGGGCGGGTGGCACAGATACGCAGTATTTT

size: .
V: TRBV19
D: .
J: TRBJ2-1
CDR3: CASRKGVSANEQFF
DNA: TGTGCCAGTAGGAAGGGGGTTAGCGCGAATGAGCAGTTCTTC

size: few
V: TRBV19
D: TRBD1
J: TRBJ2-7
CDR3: CASSSAGGLYEQYF
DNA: TGTGCCAGTAGTAGTGCAGGGGGCCTCTACGAGCAGTACTTC

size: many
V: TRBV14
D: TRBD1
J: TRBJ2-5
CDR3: CASSHDPGQGARETQYF
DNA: TGTGCCAGCAGCCATGACCCGGGACAGGGGGCGCGAGAGACCCAGTACTTC

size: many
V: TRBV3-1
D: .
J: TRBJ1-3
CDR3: CASSPRAQNTIYF
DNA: TGTGCCAGCAGCCCCCGAGCTCAAAACACCATATATTTT

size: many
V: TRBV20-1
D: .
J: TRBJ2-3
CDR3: CSAGVFHSATDTQYF
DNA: TGCAGTGCGGGGGTCTTTCATTCAGCCACAGATACGCAGTATTTT

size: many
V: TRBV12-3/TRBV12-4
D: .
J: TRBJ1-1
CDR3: CASSLAGSNTEAFF
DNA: TGTGCCAGCAGTTTAGCAGGGTCGAACACTGAAGCTTTCTTT

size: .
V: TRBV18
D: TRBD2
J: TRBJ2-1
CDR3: CASSRSGNYNEQFF
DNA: TGTGCCAGCTCACGGAGCGGGAACTACAATGAGCAGTTCTTC

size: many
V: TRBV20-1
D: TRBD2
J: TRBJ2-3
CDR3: CSADPLLAGGITDTQYF
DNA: TGCAGTGCTGACCCCCTGCTAGCGGGGGGTATCACAGATACGCAGTATTTT

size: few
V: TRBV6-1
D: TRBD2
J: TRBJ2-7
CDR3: CASSASPGLADPYEQYF
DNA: TGTGCCAGCAGTGCGAGCCCGGGACTAGCGGATCCCTACGAGCAGTACTTC

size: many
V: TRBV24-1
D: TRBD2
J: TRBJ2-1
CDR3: CATSSSGGAGNEQFF
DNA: TGTGCCACCAGTAGTAGCGGGGGGGCCGGCAATGAGCAGTTCTTC

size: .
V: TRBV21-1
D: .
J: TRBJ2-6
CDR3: CASSAQKTGAGPGANVLTF
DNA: TGTGCCAGCAGCGCTCAAAAAACAGGCGCGGGGCCTGGGGCCAACGTCCTGACTTTC

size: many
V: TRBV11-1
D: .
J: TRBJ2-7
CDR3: CASSLGTAEFYEQYF
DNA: TGTGCCAGCAGCTTGGGGACGGCTGAGTTCTACGAGCAGTACTTC

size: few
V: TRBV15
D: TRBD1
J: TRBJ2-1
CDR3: CATSRLPGQGSNEQFF
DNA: TGTGCCACCAGCAGGCTACCGGGACAGGGGTCCAATGAGCAGTTCTTC

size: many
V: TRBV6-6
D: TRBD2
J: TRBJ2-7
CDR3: CASSYSGLAEFYF
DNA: TGTGCCAGCAGTTACTCGGGACTAGCGGAATTTTACTTC

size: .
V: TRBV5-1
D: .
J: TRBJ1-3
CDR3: CASSLGQINTSGNTIYF
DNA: TGCGCCAGCAGCTTGGGACAGATTAACACCTCTGGAAACACCATATATTTT

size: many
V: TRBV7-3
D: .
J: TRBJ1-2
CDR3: CASSLMQGYGYTF
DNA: TGTGCCAGCAGCTTAATGCAGGGCTATGGCTACACCTTC

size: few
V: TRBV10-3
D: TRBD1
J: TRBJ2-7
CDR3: CAISEPQGRYEQYF
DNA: TGTGCCATCAGTGAACCACAGGGGAGATACGAGCAGTACTTC

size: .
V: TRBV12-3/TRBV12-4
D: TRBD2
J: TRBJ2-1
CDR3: CASSLGLAGVYNEQFF
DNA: TGTGCCAGCAGTTTGGGACTAGCGGGGGTCTACAATGAGCAGTTCTTC

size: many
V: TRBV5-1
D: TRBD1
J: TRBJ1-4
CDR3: CASSLGTGVEKLFF
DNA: TGCGCCAGCAGTTTGGGGACAGGGGTTGAAAAACTGTTTTTT

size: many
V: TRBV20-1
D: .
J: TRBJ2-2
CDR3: CSARAQGPTGELFF
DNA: TGCAGTGCTAGAGCACAGGGACCCACCGGGGAGCTGTTTTTT

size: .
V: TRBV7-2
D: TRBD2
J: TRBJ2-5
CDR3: CASTIAGGLETQYF
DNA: TGTGCCAGCACCATAGCGGGGGGGTTGGAGACCCAGTACTTC

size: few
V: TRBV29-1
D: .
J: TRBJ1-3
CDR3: CSVEDMGAGNTIYF
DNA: TGCAGCGTTGAAGATATGGGGGCTGGAAACACCATATATTTT

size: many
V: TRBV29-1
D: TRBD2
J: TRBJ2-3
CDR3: CSVDRAGGQDTQYF
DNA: TGCAGCGTTGATCGAGCGGGGGGGCAAGATACGCAGTATTTT

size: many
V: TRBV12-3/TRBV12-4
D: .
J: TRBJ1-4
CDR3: CASSFWVPATNEKLFF
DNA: TGTGCCAGCAGTTTCTGGGTACCGGCAACTAATGAAAAACTGTTTTTT

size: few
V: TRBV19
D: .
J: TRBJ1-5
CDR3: CASRPIMSNQPQHF
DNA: TGTGCCAGTAGGCCTATTATGAGCAATCAGCCCCAGCATTTT

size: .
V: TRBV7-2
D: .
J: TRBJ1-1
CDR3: CASSPQQVNTEAFF
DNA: TGTGCCAGCAGCCCCCAGCAGGTGAACACTGAAGCTTTCTTT

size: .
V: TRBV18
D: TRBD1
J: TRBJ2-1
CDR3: CASSLGTEQSNEQFF
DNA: TGTGCCAGCTCACTCGGGACAGAGCAATCTAATGAGCAGTTCTTC

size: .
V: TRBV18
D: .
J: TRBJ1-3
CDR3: CASSSVNGNTIYF
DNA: TGTGCCAGCTCATCCGTAAACGGAAACACCATATATTTT

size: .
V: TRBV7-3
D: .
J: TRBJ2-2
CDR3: CASTKGGVTGELFF
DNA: TGTGCCAGCACCAAAGGAGGGGTAACGGGGGAGCTGTTTTTT

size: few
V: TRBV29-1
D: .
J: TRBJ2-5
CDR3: CSVDSGGMDRTQETQYF
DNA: TGCAGCGTTGACTCGGGAGGAATGGACAGAACCCAAGAGACCCAGTACTTC

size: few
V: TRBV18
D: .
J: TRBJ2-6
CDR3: CASSPPGVGANVLTF
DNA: TGTGCCAGCTCACCACCTGGTGTTGGGGCCAACGTCCTGACTTTC

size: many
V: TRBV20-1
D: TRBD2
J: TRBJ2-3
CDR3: CSATSGGSGRDTQYF
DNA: TGCAGTGCCACCAGCGGGGGGTCGGGCAGGGATACGCAGTATTTT

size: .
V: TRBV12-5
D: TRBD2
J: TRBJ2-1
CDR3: CASGLSLAGEEFF
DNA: TGTGCTAGTGGTTTGTCTCTAGCGGGGGAAGAGTTCTTC

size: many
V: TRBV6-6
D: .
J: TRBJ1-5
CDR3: CASSYAGANQPQHF
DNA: TGTGCCAGCAGTTACGCAGGGGCCAATCAGCCCCAGCATTTT

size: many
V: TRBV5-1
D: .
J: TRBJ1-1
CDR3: CASSLGLRGAEAFF
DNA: TGCGCCAGCAGCTTGGGGCTCAGGGGTGCTGAAGCTTTCTTT